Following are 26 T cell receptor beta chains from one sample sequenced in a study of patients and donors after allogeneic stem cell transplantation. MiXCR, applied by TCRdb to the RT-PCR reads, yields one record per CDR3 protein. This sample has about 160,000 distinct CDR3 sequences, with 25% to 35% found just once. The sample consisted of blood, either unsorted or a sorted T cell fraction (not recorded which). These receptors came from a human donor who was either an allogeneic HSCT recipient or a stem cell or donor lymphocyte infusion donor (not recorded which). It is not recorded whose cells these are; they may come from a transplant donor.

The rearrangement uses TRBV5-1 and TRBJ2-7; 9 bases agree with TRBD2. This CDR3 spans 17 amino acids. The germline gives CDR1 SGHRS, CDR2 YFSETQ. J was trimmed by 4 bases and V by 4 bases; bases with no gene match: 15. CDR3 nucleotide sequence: TGCGCCAGCAGCCTCCCGACCCACTCTAGCGGGACATACGAGCAGTACTTC. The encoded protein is CASSLPTHSSGTYEQYF. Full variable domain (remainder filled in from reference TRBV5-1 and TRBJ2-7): KAGVTQTPRYLIKTRGQQVTLSCSPISGHRSVSWYQQTPGQGLQFLFEYFSETQRNKGNFPGRFSGRQFSNSRSEMNVSTLELGDSALYLCASSLPTHSSGTYEQYFGPGTRLTVT.

CDR3 residues: CASSFKEDAPRETQYF. The DNA for the CDR3 is TGTGCCAGCAGCTTCAAAGAAGACGCACCCCGGGAGACCCAGTACTTC. The gene calls are TRBV11-2 and TRBJ2-5, with D hard to call. CDR3 length equals 16 residues. Germline-derived CDR1 and CDR2 are SGHAT and FQNNGV. V gave up 3 bases and J gave up 5 bases, with 19 bases separating them.

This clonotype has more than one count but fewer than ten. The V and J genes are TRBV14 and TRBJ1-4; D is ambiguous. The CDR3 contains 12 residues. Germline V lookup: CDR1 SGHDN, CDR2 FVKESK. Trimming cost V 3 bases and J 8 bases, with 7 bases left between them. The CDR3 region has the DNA TGTGCCAGCAGCCAGGCGAACGAAAAACTGTTTTTT. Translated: CASSQANEKLFF.

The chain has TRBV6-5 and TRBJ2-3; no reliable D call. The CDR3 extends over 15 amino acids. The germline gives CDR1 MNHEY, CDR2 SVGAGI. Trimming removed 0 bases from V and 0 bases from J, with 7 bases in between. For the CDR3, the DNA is TGTGCCAGCAGTTACTCGGGCAGGAGCACAGATACGCAGTATTTT. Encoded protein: CASSYSGRSTDTQYF.

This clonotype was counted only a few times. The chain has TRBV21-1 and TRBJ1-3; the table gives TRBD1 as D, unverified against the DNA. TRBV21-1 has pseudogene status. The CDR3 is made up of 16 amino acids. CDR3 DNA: TGTGCCAGCAGCAAAGAAGAAGAGGGGACTGGAAACACCATATATTTT. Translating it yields CASSKEEEGTGNTIYF.

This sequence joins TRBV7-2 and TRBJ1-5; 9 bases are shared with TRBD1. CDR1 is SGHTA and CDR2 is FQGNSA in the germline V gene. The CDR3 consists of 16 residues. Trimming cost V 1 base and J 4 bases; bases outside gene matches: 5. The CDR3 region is CASSLVGTGLNQPQHF. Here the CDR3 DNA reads TGTGCCAGCAGCTTAGTAGGGACAGGGTTAAATCAGCCCCAGCATTTT.

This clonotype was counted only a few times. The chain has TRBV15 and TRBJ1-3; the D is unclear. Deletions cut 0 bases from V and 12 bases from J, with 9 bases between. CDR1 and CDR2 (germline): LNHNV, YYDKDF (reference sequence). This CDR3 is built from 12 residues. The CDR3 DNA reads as TGTGCCACCAGCAGAGATTTCTGGGACATATATTTT. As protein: CATSRDFWDIYF.

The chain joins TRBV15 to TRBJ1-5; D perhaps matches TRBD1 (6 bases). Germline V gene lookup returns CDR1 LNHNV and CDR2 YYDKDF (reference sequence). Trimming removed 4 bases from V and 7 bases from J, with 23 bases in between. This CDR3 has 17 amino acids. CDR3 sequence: CATSTRGSYNGRQPQHF. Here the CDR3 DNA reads TGTGCCACCAGCACCAGGGGTTCCTACAATGGGAGACAGCCCCAGCATTTT.

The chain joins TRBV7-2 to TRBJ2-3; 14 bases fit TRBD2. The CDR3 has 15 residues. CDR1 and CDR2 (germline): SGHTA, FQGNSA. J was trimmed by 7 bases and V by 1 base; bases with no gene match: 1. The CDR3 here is CASSLGLAGGNTQYF. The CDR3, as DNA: TGTGCCAGCAGCTTAGGACTAGCGGGAGGGAATACGCAGTATTTT.

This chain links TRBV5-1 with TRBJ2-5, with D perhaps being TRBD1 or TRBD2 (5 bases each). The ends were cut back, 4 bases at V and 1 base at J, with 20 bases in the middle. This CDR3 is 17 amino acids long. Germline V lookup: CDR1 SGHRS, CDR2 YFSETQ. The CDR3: CASSPAPGHSFQETQYF. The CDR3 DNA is TGCGCCAGCAGCCCAGCCCCGGGGCACTCTTTCCAAGAGACCCAGTACTTC. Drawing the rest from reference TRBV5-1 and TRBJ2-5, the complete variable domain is KAGVTQTPRYLIKTRGQQVTLSCSPISGHRSVSWYQQTPGQGLQFLFEYFSETQRNKGNFPGRFSGRQFSNSRSEMNVSTLELGDSALYLCASSPAPGHSFQETQYFGPGTRLLVL.

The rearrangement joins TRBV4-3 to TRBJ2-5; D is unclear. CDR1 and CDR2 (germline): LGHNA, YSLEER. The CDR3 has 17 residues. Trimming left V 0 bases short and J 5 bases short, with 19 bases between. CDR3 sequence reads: CASSQDRIGSVRETQYF. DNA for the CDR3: TGCGCCAGCAGCCAAGATCGGATAGGATCGGTGCGGGAGACCCAGTACTTC.

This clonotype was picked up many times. CDR3 residues: CSANWGQGNTEAFF. The CDR3 nucleotides are TGCAGTGCTAACTGGGGACAGGGGAACACTGAAGCTTTCTTT. The J gene is TRBJ1-1, the V gene TRBV20-1; 9 nucleotides align to TRBD1. The CDR3 consists of 14 residues. The ends lost 4 bases at V and 1 base at J; junction bases unmatched: 4. Germline loops: CDR1 DFQATT, CDR2 SNEGSKA (reference sequence).

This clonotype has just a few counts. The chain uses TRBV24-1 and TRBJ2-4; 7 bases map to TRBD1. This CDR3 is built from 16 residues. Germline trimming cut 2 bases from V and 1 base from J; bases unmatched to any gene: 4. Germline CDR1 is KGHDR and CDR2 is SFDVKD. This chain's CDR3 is CATSDSDRSAKNIQYF. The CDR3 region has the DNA TGTGCCACCAGTGATTCGGACAGGTCCGCCAAAAACATTCAGTACTTC.

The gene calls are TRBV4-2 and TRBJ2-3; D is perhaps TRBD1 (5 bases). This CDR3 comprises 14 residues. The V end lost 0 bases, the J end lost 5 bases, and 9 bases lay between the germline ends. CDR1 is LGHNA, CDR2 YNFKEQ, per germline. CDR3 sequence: CASSQDGALDTQYF. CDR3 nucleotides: TGTGCCAGCAGCCAAGATGGGGCATTAGATACGCAGTATTTT.

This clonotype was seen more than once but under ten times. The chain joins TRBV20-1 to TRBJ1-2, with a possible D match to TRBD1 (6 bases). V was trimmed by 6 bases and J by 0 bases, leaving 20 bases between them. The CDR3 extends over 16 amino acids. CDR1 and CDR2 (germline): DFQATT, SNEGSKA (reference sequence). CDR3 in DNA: TGCAGTGCCGAGTCGCAGGGGATCCTAGCTAACTATGGCTACACCTTC. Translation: CSAESQGILANYGYTF.

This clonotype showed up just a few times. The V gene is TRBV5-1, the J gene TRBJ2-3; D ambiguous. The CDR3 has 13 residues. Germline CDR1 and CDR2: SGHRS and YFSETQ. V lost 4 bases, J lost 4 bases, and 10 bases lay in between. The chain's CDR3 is CASSTSLPDTQYF. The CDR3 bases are TGCGCCAGCAGCACCTCCTTGCCAGATACGCAGTATTTT.

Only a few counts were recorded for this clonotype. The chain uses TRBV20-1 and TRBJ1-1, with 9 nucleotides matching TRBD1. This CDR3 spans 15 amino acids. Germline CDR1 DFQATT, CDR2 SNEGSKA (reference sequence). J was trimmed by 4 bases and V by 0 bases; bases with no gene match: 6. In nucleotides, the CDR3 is TGCAGTGCTAGAGATCTAGGACAGGGGACCACTGAAGCTTTCTTT. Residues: CSARDLGQGTTEAFF.

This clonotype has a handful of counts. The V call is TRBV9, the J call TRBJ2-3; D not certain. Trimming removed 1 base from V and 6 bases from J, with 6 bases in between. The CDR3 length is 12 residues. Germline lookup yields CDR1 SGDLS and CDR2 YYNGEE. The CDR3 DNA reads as TGTGCCAGCAGCGTATTGGGGGATACGCAGTATTTT. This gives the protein CASSVLGDTQYF.

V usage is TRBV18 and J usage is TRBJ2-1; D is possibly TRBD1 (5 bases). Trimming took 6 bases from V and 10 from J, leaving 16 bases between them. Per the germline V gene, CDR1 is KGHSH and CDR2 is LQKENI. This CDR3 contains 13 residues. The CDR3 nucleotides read TGTGCCAGCTCGGCTCAGGACACCCTCGAGCAGTTCTTC. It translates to CASSAQDTLEQFF.

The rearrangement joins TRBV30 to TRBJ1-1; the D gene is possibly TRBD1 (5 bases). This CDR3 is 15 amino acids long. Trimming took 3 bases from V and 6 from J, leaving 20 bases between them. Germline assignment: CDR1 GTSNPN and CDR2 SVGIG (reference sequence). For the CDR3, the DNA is TGTGCCTGGAGCACACCCCCAGGGCCAGACGCTGAAGCTTTCTTT. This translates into CAWSTPPGPDAEAFF.

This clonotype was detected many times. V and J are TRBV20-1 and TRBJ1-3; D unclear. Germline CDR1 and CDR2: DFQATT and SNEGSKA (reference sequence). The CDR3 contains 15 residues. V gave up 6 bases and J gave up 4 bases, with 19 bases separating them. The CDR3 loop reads CSAPFVGAKGNTIYF. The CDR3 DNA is TGCAGTGCACCGTTCGTGGGAGCAAAAGGAAACACCATATATTTT.

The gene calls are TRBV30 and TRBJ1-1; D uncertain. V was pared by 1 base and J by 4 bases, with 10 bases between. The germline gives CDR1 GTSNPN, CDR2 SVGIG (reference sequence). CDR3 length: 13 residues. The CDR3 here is CAWSGVRGTEAFF. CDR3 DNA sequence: TGTGCCTGGAGTGGAGTTAGAGGCACTGAAGCTTTCTTT.

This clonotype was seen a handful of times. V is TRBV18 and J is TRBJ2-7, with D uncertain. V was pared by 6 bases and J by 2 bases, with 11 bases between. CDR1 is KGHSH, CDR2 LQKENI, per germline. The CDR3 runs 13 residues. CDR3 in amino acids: CASSPEWPYEQYF. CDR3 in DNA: TGTGCCAGCTCGCCTGAATGGCCCTACGAGCAGTACTTC. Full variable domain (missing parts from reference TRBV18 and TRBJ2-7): NAGVMQNPRHLVRRRGQEARLRCSPMKGHSHVYWYRQLPEEGLKFMVYLQKENIIDESGMPKERFSAEFPKEGPSILRIQQVVRGDSAAYFCASSPEWPYEQYFGPGTRLTVT.

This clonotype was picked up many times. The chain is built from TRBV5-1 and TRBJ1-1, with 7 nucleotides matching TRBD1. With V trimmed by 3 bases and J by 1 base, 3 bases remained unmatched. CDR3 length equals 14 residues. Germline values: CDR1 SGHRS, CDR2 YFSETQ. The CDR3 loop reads CASSYWTGNTEAFF. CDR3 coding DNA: TGCGCCAGCAGCTATTGGACAGGGAACACTGAAGCTTTCTTT.

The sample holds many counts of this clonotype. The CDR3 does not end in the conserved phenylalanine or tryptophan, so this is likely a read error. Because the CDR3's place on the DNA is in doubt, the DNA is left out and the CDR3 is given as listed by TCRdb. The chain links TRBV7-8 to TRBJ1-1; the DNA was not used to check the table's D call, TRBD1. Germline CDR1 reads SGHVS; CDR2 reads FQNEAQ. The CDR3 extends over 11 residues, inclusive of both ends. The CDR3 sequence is CASSSTGTPVV.

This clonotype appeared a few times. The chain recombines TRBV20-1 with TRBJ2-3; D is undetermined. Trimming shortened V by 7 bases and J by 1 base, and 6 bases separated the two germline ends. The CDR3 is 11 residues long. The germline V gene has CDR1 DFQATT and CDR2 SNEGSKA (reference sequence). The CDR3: CSGSRTDTQYF. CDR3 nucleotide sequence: TGCAGTGGGAGCCGCACAGATACGCAGTATTTT.